Each of the 29 T cell receptor beta chains below was sequenced from the same sample in a study of blood T cell repertoires in COVID-19. Sequenced by immunoSEQ multiplex PCR; TCRdb stores in-frame clones only, minus some. The data contain some 250,000 clones, approximately 87% of them singletons. Material for sequencing was peripheral blood. The source is a man in his 60s with acute or convalescent COVID-19.

V and J are TRBV5-6 and TRBJ2-7; TRBD2 aligns across 13 bases. Germline V gene sequence: CDR1 SGHDT, CDR2 YYEEEE. CDR3 length: 16 amino acids. V was clipped by 3 bases and J by 4 bases; unmatched bases: 7. The DNA for the CDR3 is TGTGCCAGCAGCTACCGGACTAGCGGGAGCGGGTACGAGCAGTACTTC. Protein sequence: CASSYRTSGSGYEQYF.

V and J are TRBV7-2 and TRBJ2-1; TRBD1 aligns across 11 bases. Germline V gene lookup returns CDR1 SGHTA and CDR2 FQGNSA. The CDR3 sequence is 15 residues long. V gave up 7 bases and J gave up 7 bases; unmatched junction bases: 9. The CDR3 bases are TGTGCCAGCACCCTAAGGGACAGGGGGGGGAATGAGCAGTTCTTC. It translates to CASTLRDRGGNEQFF. The full variable domain, completed using reference TRBV7-2 and TRBJ2-1, is GAGVSQSPSNKVTEKGKDVELRCDPISGHTALYWYRQSLGQGLEFLIYFQGNSAPDKSGLPSDRFSAERTGGSVSTLTIQRTQQEDSAVYLCASTLRDRGGNEQFFGPGTRLTVL.

The J gene is TRBJ1-4, the V gene TRBV19; 7 positions match TRBD1. With V trimmed by 0 bases and J by 0 bases, 10 bases remained unmatched. This CDR3 region has 19 residues. Germline V gene lookup returns CDR1 LNHDA and CDR2 SQIVND (reference sequence). This CDR3 reads CASSIDPYGQVATNEKLFF. In DNA, the CDR3 is TGTGCCAGTAGTATAGATCCGTACGGACAGGTTGCAACTAATGAAAAACTGTTTTTT.

The chain couples TRBV5-4 to TRBJ2-1; D may be TRBD2 (5 bases). Trimming shortened V by 0 bases and J by 10 bases, and 11 bases separated the two germline ends. The CDR3 extends over 13 amino acids. Germline V gene data show CDR1 as SGHNT and CDR2 as YYREEE (reference sequence). CDR3 sequence (DNA): TGTGCCAGCAGCTTGGCCGAGGGCAGCGAGCAGTTCTTC. Amino acid sequence: CASSLAEGSEQFF.

The rearrangement joins TRBV28 to TRBJ2-2; unclear D gene. V was trimmed by 3 bases and J by 2 bases, leaving 10 bases between them. The CDR3 spans 15 residues. Germline loops: CDR1 MDHEN, CDR2 SYDVKM. This chain's CDR3 is CASSFGSENTGELFF. Here the CDR3 DNA reads TGTGCCAGCAGTTTCGGGTCCGAAAACACCGGGGAGCTGTTTTTT.

This clone has just one count. CDR3 coding DNA: TGTGCCAGCAGTCCTTCAGGGATGCCCCAGCATTTT. This translates into CASSPSGMPQHF. The gene calls are TRBV12-3 or TRBV12-4 and TRBJ1-5; a possible D gene is TRBD1 (5 bases). Trimming left V 5 bases short and J 9 bases short, with 11 bases between. The CDR3 is made up of 12 amino acids.

This chain links TRBV28 with TRBJ1-5; 7 bases line up with TRBD1. V was pared by 3 bases and J by 3 bases, with 8 bases of the junction left unmatched. The CDR3 covers 16 residues. Germline loops: CDR1 MDHEN, CDR2 SYDVKM. This chain's CDR3 is CASSFHRGGSNQPQHF. Written as DNA, the CDR3 is TGTGCCAGCAGTTTTCACAGGGGAGGTTCCAATCAGCCCCAGCATTTT.

The chain joins TRBV9 to TRBJ1-2, with no clear D. The V and J ends lost 1 base and 0 bases respectively, with 7 bases between them. The CDR3 runs 14 residues. Germline loops: CDR1 SGDLS, CDR2 YYNGEE. The CDR3 here is CASSVSGANYGYTF. DNA for the CDR3: TGTGCCAGCAGCGTATCCGGAGCTAACTATGGCTACACCTTC.

The chain has TRBV18 and TRBJ1-3; the match to TRBD1 covers 9 bases. The CDR3 extends over 15 amino acids. The ends lost 1 base at V and 7 bases at J; junction bases unmatched: 5. The germline V gene encodes CDR1 KGHSH and CDR2 LQKENI. CDR3 in DNA: TGTGCCAGCTCACCACTAGGAGACAGGGGGAACACCATATATTTT. This encodes CASSPLGDRGNTIYF.

The chain links TRBV18 to TRBJ2-1, with 7 bases fitting TRBD2. Germline trimming cut 3 bases from V and 2 bases from J; bases unmatched to any gene: 7. Germline V gene data show CDR1 as KGHSH and CDR2 as LQKENI. The CDR3 runs 16 residues. The DNA of the CDR3 is TGTGCCAGCTCACCCTCGGGGGGAGGCCCCTACAATGAGCAGTTCTTC. Protein product: CASSPSGGGPYNEQFF.

This chain uses TRBV5-1 with TRBJ2-7, with D possibly being TRBD2 (6 bases). CDR3 length: 15 amino acids. Germline V lookup: CDR1 SGHRS, CDR2 YFSETQ. V dropped 2 bases and J dropped 5 bases, with 17 bases sitting between them. CDR3: CASSLREPVGHEQYF. The DNA of the CDR3 is TGCGCCAGCAGCTTACGGGAGCCAGTCGGACACGAGCAGTACTTC. Variable domain in full (rest from reference TRBV5-1 and TRBJ2-7): KAGVTQTPRYLIKTRGQQVTLSCSPISGHRSVSWYQQTPGQGLQFLFEYFSETQRNKGNFPGRFSGRQFSNSRSEMNVSTLELGDSALYLCASSLREPVGHEQYFGPGTRLTVT.

The chain uses TRBV27 and TRBJ2-7; possibly TRBD2 for D (5 bases). The CDR3 consists of 12 residues. The germline CDR1 and CDR2 sequences are MNHEY and SMNVEV (reference sequence). V gave up 4 bases and J gave up 9 bases, with 13 bases separating them. The chain's CDR3 is CASSYGGSGQYF. CDR3 DNA sequence: TGTGCCAGCAGTTATGGAGGTTCGGGGCAGTACTTC.

V gene TRBV7-8 combines with J gene TRBJ2-1; TRBD2 matches 8 bases. Unmatched junction bases numbered 3, after V lost 5 bases and J lost 0 bases. The CDR3 totals 15 residues. Germline V lookup: CDR1 SGHVS, CDR2 FQNEAQ. For the CDR3, the DNA is TGTGCCAGCAGCCGTAGCGGGACCTCCTACAATGAGCAGTTCTTC. This sequence encodes CASSRSGTSYNEQFF.

This clone has a single count. The rearrangement links TRBV5-1 to TRBJ2-1, with 7 bases matching TRBD1. The CDR3 extends over 16 amino acids. CDR1 is SGHRS, CDR2 YFSETQ, per germline. The ends lost 0 bases at V and 3 bases at J; junction bases unmatched: 6. In DNA form, the CDR3 reads TGCGCCAGCAGCTTGGGACCCCAGGGGGACTACAATGAGCAGTTCTTC. Residues: CASSLGPQGDYNEQFF.

The chain uses TRBV7-9 and TRBJ2-3; D possibly corresponds to TRBD2 (6 bases). V was trimmed by 3 bases and J by 2 bases, leaving 9 bases between them. CDR3 length equals 14 residues. Germline assignment: CDR1 SEHNR and CDR2 FQNEAQ (reference sequence). The CDR3 spells CASSFSGPTDTQYF. Written as DNA, the CDR3 is TGTGCCAGCAGCTTTAGCGGTCCCACAGATACGCAGTATTTT.

DNA of the CDR3: TGTGCCAGCAGCCGACGGGGAAACACCATATATTTT. Translating it yields CASSRRGNTIYF. This chain uses TRBV7-8 with TRBJ1-3; the D is unclear. V was clipped by 5 bases and J by 4 bases, with 6 bases between them. Germline CDR1 reads SGHVS; CDR2 reads FQNEAQ. CDR3 size: 12 residues.

This chain links TRBV27 with TRBJ1-4; TRBD1 might be the D (6 bases). V lost 2 bases and J 8 bases, leaving 18 bases between the germline ends. The CDR3 sequence is 16 residues long. Germline V gene lookup returns CDR1 MNHEY and CDR2 SMNVEV (reference sequence). CDR3 residues: CASSLGRGVRREKLFF. As DNA, the CDR3 is TGTGCCAGCAGTTTAGGCAGGGGAGTCAGAAGGGAAAAACTGTTTTTT.

V usage is TRBV19 and J usage is TRBJ2-7; 11 bases fit TRBD2. This CDR3 contains 14 residues. The V and J ends lost 5 bases and 9 bases, in that order; junction bases with no gene match: 9. Germline CDR1 LNHDA, CDR2 SQIVND (reference sequence). The DNA for the CDR3 is TGTGCCAGTAGTCAGGGTAGCGGGAGGGAGTTGCAGTACTTC. Translation: CASSQGSGRELQYF.

The chain has TRBV30 and TRBJ2-5; the D is unclear. The CDR3 extends over 16 amino acids. V dropped 0 bases and J dropped 5 bases, with 19 bases sitting between them. Germline CDR1 is GTSNPN and CDR2 is SVGIG (reference sequence). The DNA for the CDR3 is TGTGCCTGGAGTGTAGTAGGTTCACGCGGCGCCGAGACCCAGTACTTC. This encodes CAWSVVGSRGAETQYF.

The CDR3 reads CASRRTGGTSGAYEQYF. The DNA for the CDR3 is TGTGCCAGCAGAAGGACAGGGGGGACTAGCGGGGCCTACGAGCAGTACTTC. This chain uses TRBV5-4 with TRBJ2-7, with 13 bases that match TRBD2. This CDR3 has 17 amino acids. Germline V lookup: CDR1 SGHNT, CDR2 YYREEE (reference sequence). Trimming at V came to 5 bases and at J to 2 bases, leaving 10 bases not matched to a gene.

As regards this clone: The sample holds other DNA sequences that translate to the same CDR3. The chain employs TRBV11-2 and TRBJ2-7, with TRBD1 as a possible D gene (5 bases). The CDR3 has 11 residues. Between the trimmed V and J ends, which lost 5 bases and 3 bases, there was a span of 5 bases. Germline-derived CDR1 and CDR2 are SGHAT and FQNNGV. The CDR3 DNA follows: TGTGCCAGCAGCAGGGGCTACGAGCAGTACTTC. Residues: CASSRGYEQYF.

The chain joins TRBV13 to TRBJ2-3, with 9 bases lining up with TRBD2. J was trimmed by 4 bases and V by 5 bases; bases with no gene match: 7. This CDR3 is 15 amino acids long. CDR1 PRHDT and CDR2 FYEKMQ come from the germline V gene (reference sequence). DNA of the CDR3: TGTGCCAGCAGCCTTGGGACTAGCAGCCCAGATACGCAGTATTTT. This codes for CASSLGTSSPDTQYF.

This clone showed up just once. This chain connects TRBV24-1 to TRBJ1-2; possibly TRBD1 for D (6 bases). The CDR3 is 14 residues long. V lost 7 bases, J lost 5 bases, and 16 bases lay in between. Germline CDR1 is KGHDR and CDR2 is SFDVKD. The CDR3 nucleotides read TGTGCCACCAGGGCTTCGGGGACATCGTATGGCTACACCTTC. Protein product: CATRASGTSYGYTF.

The V and J genes are TRBV10-3 and TRBJ1-3; D unresolved. The CDR3 length is 13 residues. Trimming removed 7 bases at V and 0 bases at J, with 7 bases between. Germline V lookup: CDR1 ENHRY, CDR2 SYGVKD. The CDR3 sequence: CAIMSDSGNTIYF. The CDR3 nucleotides are TGTGCCATCATGAGTGACTCTGGAAACACCATATATTTT.

This chain's CDR3 is CASSRTSRINTGELFF. CDR3 nucleotides: TGCGCCAGCAGCCGGACTAGCCGCATTAACACCGGGGAGCTGTTTTTT. The chain has TRBV5-1 and TRBJ2-2; TRBD2 agrees at 8 bases. This CDR3 contains 16 residues. The germline CDR1 and CDR2 sequences are SGHRS and YFSETQ. V dropped 4 bases and J dropped 2; count of bases not matched to a gene: 7. The variable domain in full, completed from reference TRBV5-1 and TRBJ2-2, reads KAGVTQTPRYLIKTRGQQVTLSCSPISGHRSVSWYQQTPGQGLQFLFEYFSETQRNKGNFPGRFSGRQFSNSRSEMNVSTLELGDSALYLCASSRTSRINTGELFFGEGSRLTVL.

This clone is a singleton in its sample. The chain carries TRBV27 and TRBJ1-2, with a possible D match to TRBD1 (5 bases). This CDR3 contains 13 residues. V lost 3 bases to trimming and J lost 1 base, with 6 bases between them. CDR1 is MNHEY, CDR2 SMNVEV, per germline (reference sequence). CDR3 in DNA: TGTGCCAGCAGTTTCAGGGTTAACTATGGCTACACCTTC. Translating it yields CASSFRVNYGYTF.

J is TRBJ1-6 and V is TRBV5-1, with 7 positions matching TRBD1. Germline V gene lookup returns CDR1 SGHRS and CDR2 YFSETQ. This CDR3 is built from 15 residues. With V trimmed by 5 bases and J by 6 bases, 8 bases remained unmatched. In nucleotides, the CDR3 is TGCGCCAGCAGAACCGCGACAGGGATTAATTCACCCCTCCACTTT. The encoded protein is CASRTATGINSPLHF. The whole variable domain, filled in from reference TRBV5-1 and TRBJ1-6, reads KAGVTQTPRYLIKTRGQQVTLSCSPISGHRSVSWYQQTPGQGLQFLFEYFSETQRNKGNFPGRFSGRQFSNSRSEMNVSTLELGDSALYLCASRTATGINSPLHFGNGTRLTVT.

The chain uses TRBV5-1 and TRBJ2-1; TRBD2 matches at 9 bases. Trimming at V came to 6 bases and at J to 7 bases, leaving 11 bases not matched to a gene. Germline values: CDR1 SGHRS, CDR2 YFSETQ. The CDR3 is made up of 15 amino acids. In nucleotides, the CDR3 is TGCGCCAGCACCATCCTAGCGGGACCTATGAATGAGCAGTTCTTC. Translation gives CASTILAGPMNEQFF.

The chain carries TRBV5-1 and TRBJ1-1; 8 bases agree with TRBD1. Germline CDR1 SGHRS, CDR2 YFSETQ. The CDR3 runs to 15 residues. V trimming: 4 bases; J trimming: 0 bases; junction bases outside the gene matches: 5. The CDR3 DNA sequence: TGCGCCAGCAGCAGGCCAGGGGGCCTGAACACTGAAGCTTTCTTT. It specifies CASSRPGGLNTEAFF.